This section outlines one T cell receptor beta chain sequence together with its context. These data belong to a study of blood T cell repertoires in COVID-19. Study-wide context: Sites in the United States, Italy and Spain provided acute and convalescent COVID-19 samples.

The CDR3 runs 13 residues. V was clipped by 4 bases and J by 1 base, with 7 bases between them. The germline V gene encodes CDR1 SGHNT and CDR2 YENEEA. Authors' analysis steps: Counts of nucleated cells, estimated from reference gene primer amplification, were obtained. Clones were sequenced by immunoSEQ multiplex PCR, and TCRdb holds only the in-frame ones, with some missing. That table furnishes V, J and clone size, whereas the DNA furnished D and trimming. Of about 100,000 clones in the sample, around 90% were seen once. What was sequenced was peripheral blood. The rearrangement links TRBV11-3 to TRBJ2-5; D perhaps matches TRBD1 (5 bases). The receptor comes from a human donor in a cohort sampled during active COVID-19. The CDR3 protein is CASSSRGQETQYF. CDR3 in DNA: TGTGCCAGCAGCTCTAGGGGCCAAGAGACCCAGTACTTC.